This T cell receptor beta chain was retrieved from a study of regulatory T cells in long-lasting Graves disease. Across the whole study: Graves' patients, newly diagnosed, had taken antithyroid drugs under 3 months. Findings and caveats of the study: The persistent group shared 2,500 or so public clonotypes, more than the roughly 970 shared by new patients. There were preferences for TRBV28, TRBJ1-2 and TRBJ2-5 in persistent disease.

HTBI primers from iRepertoire and Arm-PCR of CDR3 regions yielded the TCR beta libraries. TCRdb passed the multiplex PCR reads through MiXCR, listing each CDR3 protein once. Of about 310,000 distinct CDR3 sequences listed, more than 15% were seen once; the top ten hold about 36%. The CDR3 loop spans 14 amino acids. Germline CDR1 MNHEY, CDR2 SVGEGT. Between the trimmed V and J ends, which lost 10 bases and 4 bases, there was a span of 19 bases. Indicated time point: newly diagnosed GD, antithyroid drugs for less than 3 months. RNA from PBMCs was the source of the TCR library. This clonotype was counted many times. Its antigen is unknown.

The chain carries TRBV6-2 or TRBV6-3 and TRBJ1-1, with D perhaps matching TRBD1 (6 bases). This receptor was identified in a female donor with Graves disease. The material was peripheral blood mononuclear cells (PBMCs), obtained at new diagnosis, from a patient treated with antithyroid drugs. The CDR3 DNA is TGTGCCACAAACGAGGGGGTACGGCGCACTGAAGCTTTCTTT. It encodes CATNEGVRRTEAFF.